These 7 T cell receptor beta chains were all obtained from the same sample, sequenced in a study of neurological immune-mediated disorders. TCRdb fed the 5' RACE reads into MiXCR, producing one record per CDR3 protein. The sample has 33,000 or so distinct CDR3 sequences, 6% to 8.5% seen once. What was sequenced was PBMCs. The source of these receptors is a woman between 40 and 55 years old in good health.

This clonotype was observed at least ten times. The chain carries TRBV2 and TRBJ1-4, with TRBD1 identical over 8 bases. J gave up 7 bases and V 6 bases, and 7 bases lay outside the gene matches. Germline V gene lookup returns CDR1 SNHLY and CDR2 FYNNEI. The CDR3 totals 14 residues. The CDR3 DNA follows: TGTGCCAGCAGGGACAGGGTTGGAAGTGAAAAACTGTTTTTT. Translation: CASRDRVGSEKLFF.

This clonotype was detected many times. The J gene is TRBJ2-7, the V gene TRBV27; 10 bases align to TRBD2. Looked up from germline, CDR1 is MNHEY and CDR2 is SMNVEV (reference sequence). The CDR3 sequence is 12 residues long. V was clipped by 9 bases and J by 1 base; unmatched bases: 0. The CDR3 sequence: CASSGGSYEQYV. CDR3 sequence (DNA): TGTGCCAGTAGCGGGGGGTCCTACGAGCAGTACGTC.

By share of the sample, this clonotype is medium-sized. This chain uses TRBV5-1 with TRBJ2-5; D remains ambiguous. The length of the CDR3 is 14 residues. The V end was cut by 0 bases, the J end by 1 base, with 7 bases between. In germline, CDR1 is SGHRS, CDR2 YFSETQ. In nucleotides, the CDR3 is TGCGCCAGCAGCTTGGGCCTGACCCAAGAGACCCAGTACTTC. It is translated as CASSLGLTQETQYF.

This clonotype was picked up many times. The chain links TRBV7-2 to TRBJ1-1, with TRBD1 matching over 8 bases. Germline loops: CDR1 SGHTA, CDR2 FQGNSA. This CDR3 has 14 amino acids. The trim removed 5 bases at V and 4 bases at J, leaving 6 bases unmatched. CDR3 sequence (DNA): TGTGCCAGCAGCAAGTACAGGGGGGCCACTGAAGCTTTCTTT. This encodes CASSKYRGATEAFF.

By share, this clonotype counts as medium-sized. V is TRBV3-1 and J is TRBJ2-4; D is possibly TRBD2 (5 bases). V lost 4 bases and J lost 7, with 14 bases in between. The CDR3 is 14 amino acids. CDR1 is LGHDT, CDR2 YNNKEL, per germline (reference sequence). The CDR3 nucleotides read TGTGCCAGCAGCCTGTTGACTTCGGGGAACATTCAGTACTTC. Encoded protein: CASSLLTSGNIQYF.

V usage is TRBV6-4 and J usage is TRBJ2-1; TRBD2 matches at 8 bases. From germline, CDR1 is MRHNA and CDR2 SNTAGT. The J segment lost 3 bases and the V segment lost 0 bases, leaving 16 bases of the junction unmatched. The CDR3 totals 20 residues. The CDR3 reads CASSDSTPGGSGLDYNEQFF. In DNA form, the CDR3 reads TGTGCCAGCAGTGACTCGACCCCCGGGGGGTCGGGACTAGACTACAATGAGCAGTTCTTC.

This clonotype is classed as medium-sized (0.01 to 0.1%). The V gene is TRBV5-1, the J gene TRBJ2-2; D call uncertain. The ends were cut back, 1 base at V and 8 bases at J, with 3 bases in the middle. The CDR3 is made up of 11 amino acids. Germline assignment: CDR1 SGHRS and CDR2 YFSETQ. The CDR3 DNA sequence: TGCGCCAGCAGCTTGAGAGGGGAGCTGTTTTTT. Translated: CASSLRGELFF.